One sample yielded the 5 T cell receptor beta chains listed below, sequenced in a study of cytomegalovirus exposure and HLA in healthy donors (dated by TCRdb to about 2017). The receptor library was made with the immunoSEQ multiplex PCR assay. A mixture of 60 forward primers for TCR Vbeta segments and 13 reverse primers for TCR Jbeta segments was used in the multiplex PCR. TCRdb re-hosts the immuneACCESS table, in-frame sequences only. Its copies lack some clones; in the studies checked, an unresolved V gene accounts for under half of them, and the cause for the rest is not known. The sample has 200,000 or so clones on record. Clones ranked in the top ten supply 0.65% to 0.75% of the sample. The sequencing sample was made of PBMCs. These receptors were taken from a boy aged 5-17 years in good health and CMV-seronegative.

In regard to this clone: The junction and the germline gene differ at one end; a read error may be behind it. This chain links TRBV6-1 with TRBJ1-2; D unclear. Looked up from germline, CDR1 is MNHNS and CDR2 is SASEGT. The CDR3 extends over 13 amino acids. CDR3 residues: CTSSEVPQYGYTF. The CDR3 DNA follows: TGTACCAGCAGCGAAGTCCCACAATATGGCTACACCTTC.

In DNA, the CDR3 is TGTGCCAGTAGTATTTTCGGACCGGGACAGGGAGGAGCCCTAGCCTACGAGCAGTACTTC. Translating gives CASSIFGPGQGGALAYEQYF. V usage is TRBV19 and J usage is TRBJ2-7, with 9 bases aligning to TRBD1. Germline values: CDR1 LNHDA, CDR2 SQIVND (reference sequence). Trimming took 3 bases from V and 2 from J; bases not matched to a gene: 20. This CDR3 is built from 20 residues.

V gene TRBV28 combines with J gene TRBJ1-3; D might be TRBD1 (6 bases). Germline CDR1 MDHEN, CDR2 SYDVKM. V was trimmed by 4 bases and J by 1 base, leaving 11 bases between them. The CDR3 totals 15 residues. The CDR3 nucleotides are TGTGCCAGCAGTTGGGGGCAGGGGTCTGGAAACACCATATATTTT. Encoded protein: CASSWGQGSGNTIYF.

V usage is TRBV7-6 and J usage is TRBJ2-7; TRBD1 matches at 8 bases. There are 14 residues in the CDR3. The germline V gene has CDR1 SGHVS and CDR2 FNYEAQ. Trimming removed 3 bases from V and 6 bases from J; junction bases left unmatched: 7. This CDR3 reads CASSFTTGVSEQYF. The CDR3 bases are TGTGCCAGCAGCTTCACGACAGGGGTGAGCGAGCAGTACTTC. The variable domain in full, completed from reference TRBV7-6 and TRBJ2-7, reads GAGVSQSPRYKVTKRGQDVALRCDPISGHVSLYWYRQALGQGPEFLTYFNYEAQQDKSGLPNDRFSAERPEGSISTLTIQRTEQRDSAMYRCASSFTTGVSEQYFGPGTRLTVT.

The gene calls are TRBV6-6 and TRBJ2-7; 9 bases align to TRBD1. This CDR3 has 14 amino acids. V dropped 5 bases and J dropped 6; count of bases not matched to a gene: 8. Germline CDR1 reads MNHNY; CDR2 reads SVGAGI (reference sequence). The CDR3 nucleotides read TGTGCCAGCAGTCGGACAGGGGAGGAGGGCGAGCAGTACTTC. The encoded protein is CASSRTGEEGEQYF.